This T cell receptor beta chain comes out of a study of cytomegalovirus exposure and HLA in healthy donors. The PCR contained 60 Vbeta and 13 Jbeta primers. Some clones are missing from TCRdb's copy, which holds only in-frame ones; the method was immunoSEQ multiplex PCR. This table has 90,000 or so clones, about 81% appearing once. V was shortened by 5 bases and J by 8 bases, with 7 bases between the two germline ends. This CDR3 region has 11 residues. Germline lookup yields CDR1 SGHTA and CDR2 FQGNSA. The sequence came from a man between 60 and 75 years old in good health and CMV-seronegative. The sequenced material came from PBMCs. The J gene is TRBJ2-1, the V gene TRBV7-2; D uncertain. The CDR3 region has the DNA TGTGCCAGCAGCCCACAGTATGAGCAGTTCTTC. Amino acid sequence: CASSPQYEQFF.